This T cell receptor beta chain emerged from a study of blood T cell repertoires in COVID-19 (TCRdb year 2020). Regarding the complete study: The collaborator samples originated in the United States, Italy and Spain and spanned the acute and convalescent phases of COVID-19. The repertoires were released in a freely available public database intended as a resource for research on the immune response to SARS-CoV-2. The prospective study material was composed of cDNA or gDNA derived from T cells, B-cell-depleted T cells, or PBMCs. Deeply sampled blood TCRbeta repertoires from subjects exposed to, actively infected with, or recovered from COVID-19 were included in the dataset. The sample metadata nearly always contained a de-identified subject ID, COVID-19 status, age in years and sex. HLA class I and class II types, where available, came from metadata supplied by the sample provider rather than from assay-based typing. Samples came from the ongoing ImmuneRACE study (first 160 participants) plus 1,254 subjects from 6 global collaborators. The paper's findings and limits, for the study overall: The quantity of clinical and demographic metadata differed by source and by participant and was supplied without curation.

TCRbeta CDR3 regions were amplified from genomic DNA using the immunoSEQ Assay, a bias-controlled multiplex PCR. The paper's processing steps were these. Within the assay, amplification of reference gene primers was used to estimate how many nucleated cells each sample contained. Sequence reads were collapsed and filtered to measure the absolute abundance of every unique TCRbeta CDR3 rearrangement. For each sample, productive Simpson clonality was calculated as the square root of Simpson's diversity index over productive rearrangements. Entries here come from immuneACCESS through TCRdb and include only in-frame sequences with V and J called. Some clones fail to appear in such tables; in the studies checked, an unresolved V gene covers under half of the shortfall, and the cause of the remainder is unknown. Clonal size and the V and J genes are those of that table, whereas D and trimming came from the DNA. The sample data list about 280,000 clones, and roughly 88% of these were observed just once. The top ten hold about 1% of the sample.

Including the terminal cysteine and phenylalanine, the CDR3 comprises 14 residues. The read is trimmed to its CDR3 DNA, 42 bases read in frame from base 1. According to the germline V gene, CDR1 reads MGHRA and CDR2 reads YSYEKL. The germline ends are 13 bases apart after V is trimmed by 6 bases and J by 2 bases. Details on this clone: Its antigen is not yet known. The sample holds no much larger clone one base away, and base qualities are not on file.

Participants in the prospective study were enrolled through a virtual design, were aged about 18 to 100 years, and lived in roughly 26 United States geographic areas. In the prospective study, participants were assigned to cohorts based on the clinical history participants reported in a screening survey and a study questionnaire. For ImmuneRACE Cohort 3, a participant was defined as recovered based on two consecutive negative NP/OP PCR tests, clearance by a healthcare professional, or resolution of symptoms. In the prospective study, whole blood, serum and a nasopharyngeal or oropharyngeal swab were collected from each participant by mobile phlebotomists. Prospective study participants could optionally give additional blood draws and questionnaires over a roughly two-month period. Prospective study blood samples were shipped either frozen or at room temperature before DNA extraction.

Sequenced material: PBMCs or T cells enriched from blood (not recorded which). This sequence uses TRBV4-1 and TRBJ1-2, with an unclear D gene assignment. The clonotype was recovered from a woman aged 30 to 39 who had recovered from COVID-19. The CDR3 reads CASSTASKNYGYTF. Here is the DNA: TGCGCCAGCAGTACAGCCTCAAAGAACTATGGCTACACCTTC.